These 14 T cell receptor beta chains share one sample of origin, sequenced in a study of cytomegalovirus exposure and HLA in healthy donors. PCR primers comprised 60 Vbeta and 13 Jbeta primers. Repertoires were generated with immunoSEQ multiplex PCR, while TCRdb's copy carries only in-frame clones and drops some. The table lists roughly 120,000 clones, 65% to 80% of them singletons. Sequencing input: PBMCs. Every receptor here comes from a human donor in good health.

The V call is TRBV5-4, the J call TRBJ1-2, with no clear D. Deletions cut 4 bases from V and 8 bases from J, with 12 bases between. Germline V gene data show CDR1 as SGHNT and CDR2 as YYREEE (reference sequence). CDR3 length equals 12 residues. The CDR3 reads CASSVDLEGYTF. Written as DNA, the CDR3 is TGTGCCAGCAGCGTCGACCTAGAAGGCTACACCTTC.

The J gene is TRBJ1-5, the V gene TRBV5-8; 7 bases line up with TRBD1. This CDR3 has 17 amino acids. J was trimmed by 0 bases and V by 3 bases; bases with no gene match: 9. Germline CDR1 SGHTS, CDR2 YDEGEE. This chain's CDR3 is CASSSGTDLYSNQPQHF. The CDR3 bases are TGTGCCAGCAGCTCCGGGACAGACCTATATAGCAATCAGCCCCAGCATTTT.

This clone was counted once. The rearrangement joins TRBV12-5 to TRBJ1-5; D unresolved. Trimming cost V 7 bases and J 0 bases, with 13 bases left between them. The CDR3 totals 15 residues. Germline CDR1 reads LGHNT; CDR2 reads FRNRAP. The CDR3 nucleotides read TGTGCTAGTGCCCCCCCGGGGTTTAGCAATCAGCCCCAGCATTTT. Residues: CASAPPGFSNQPQHF. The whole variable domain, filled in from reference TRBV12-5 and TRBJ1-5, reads DARVTQTPRHKVTEMGQEVTMRCQPILGHNTVFWYRQTMMQGLELLAYFRNRAPLDDSGMPKDRFSAEMPDATLATLKIQPSEPRDSAVYFCASAPPGFSNQPQHFGDGTRLSIL.

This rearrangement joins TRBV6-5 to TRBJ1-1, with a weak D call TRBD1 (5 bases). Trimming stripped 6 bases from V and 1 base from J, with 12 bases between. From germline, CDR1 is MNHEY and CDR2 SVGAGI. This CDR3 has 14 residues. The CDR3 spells CASRARERNTEAFF. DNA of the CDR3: TGTGCCAGCAGAGCCAGGGAAAGGAACACTGAAGCTTTCTTT.

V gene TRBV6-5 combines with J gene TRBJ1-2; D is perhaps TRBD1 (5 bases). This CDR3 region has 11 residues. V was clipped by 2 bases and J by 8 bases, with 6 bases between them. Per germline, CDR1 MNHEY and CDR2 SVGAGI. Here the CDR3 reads CASSYRGGYTF. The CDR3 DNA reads TGTGCCAGCAGTTACCGGGGGGGCTACACCTTC.

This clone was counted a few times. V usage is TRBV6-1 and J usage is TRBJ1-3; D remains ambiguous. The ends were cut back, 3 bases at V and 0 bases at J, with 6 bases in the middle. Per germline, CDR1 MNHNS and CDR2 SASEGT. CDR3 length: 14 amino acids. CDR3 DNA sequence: TGTGCCAGCAGTGAGAGTATCTCTGGAAACACCATATATTTT. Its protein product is CASSESISGNTIYF.

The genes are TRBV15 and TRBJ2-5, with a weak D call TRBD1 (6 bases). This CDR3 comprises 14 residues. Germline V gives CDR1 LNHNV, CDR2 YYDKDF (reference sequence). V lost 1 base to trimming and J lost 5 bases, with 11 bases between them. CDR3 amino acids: CATSRVNDRETQYF. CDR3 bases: TGTGCCACCAGCAGAGTGAACGACAGGGAGACCCAGTACTTC.

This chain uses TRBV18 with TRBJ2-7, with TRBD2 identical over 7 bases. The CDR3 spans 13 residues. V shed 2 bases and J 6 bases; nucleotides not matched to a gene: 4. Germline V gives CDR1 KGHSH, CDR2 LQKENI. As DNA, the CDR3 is TGTGCCAGCTCACCAGGACTAGTAGGCGAGCAGTACTTC. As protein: CASSPGLVGEQYF. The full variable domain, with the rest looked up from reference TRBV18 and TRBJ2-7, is NAGVMQNPRHLVRRRGQEARLRCSPMKGHSHVYWYRQLPEEGLKFMVYLQKENIIDESGMPKERFSAEFPKEGPSILRIQQVVRGDSAAYFCASSPGLVGEQYFGPGTRLTVT.

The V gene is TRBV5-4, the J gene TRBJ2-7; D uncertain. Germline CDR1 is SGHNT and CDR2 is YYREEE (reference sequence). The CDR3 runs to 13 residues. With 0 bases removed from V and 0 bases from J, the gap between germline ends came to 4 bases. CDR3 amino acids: CASSLVSSYEQYF. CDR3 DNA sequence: TGTGCCAGCAGCTTGGTATCCTCCTACGAGCAGTACTTC.

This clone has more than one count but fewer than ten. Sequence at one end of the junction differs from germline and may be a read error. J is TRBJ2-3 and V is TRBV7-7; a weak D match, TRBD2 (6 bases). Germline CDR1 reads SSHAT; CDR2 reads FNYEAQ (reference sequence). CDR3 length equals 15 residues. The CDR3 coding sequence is TGTGCTAGCAGCTTAGCGAGCGGGAGCACAGATACGCAGTATTTT. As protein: CASSLASGSTDTQYF.

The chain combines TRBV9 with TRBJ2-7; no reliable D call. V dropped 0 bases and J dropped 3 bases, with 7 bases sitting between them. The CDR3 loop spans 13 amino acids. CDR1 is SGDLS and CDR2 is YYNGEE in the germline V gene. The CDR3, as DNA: TGTGCCAGCAGCGTAGCCGCAGGCTACGAGCAGTACTTC. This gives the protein CASSVAAGYEQYF. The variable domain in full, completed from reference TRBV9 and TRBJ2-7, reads DSGVTQTPKHLITATGQRVTLRCSPRSGDLSVYWYQQSLDQGLQFLIQYYNGEERAKGNILERFSAQQFPDLHSELNLSSLELGDSALYFCASSVAAGYEQYFGPGTRLTVT.

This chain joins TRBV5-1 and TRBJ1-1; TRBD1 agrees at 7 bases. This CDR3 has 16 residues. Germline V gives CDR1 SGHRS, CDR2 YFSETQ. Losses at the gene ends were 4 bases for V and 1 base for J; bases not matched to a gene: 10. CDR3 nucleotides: TGCGCCAGCAGCCCTAACCCACAGGGGCGGAACACTGAAGCTTTCTTT. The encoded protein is CASSPNPQGRNTEAFF.

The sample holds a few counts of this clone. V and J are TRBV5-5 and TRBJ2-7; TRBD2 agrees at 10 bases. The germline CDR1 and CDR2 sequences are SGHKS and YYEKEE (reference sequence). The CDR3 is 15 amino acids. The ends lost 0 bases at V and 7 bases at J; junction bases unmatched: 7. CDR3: CASSLVLAGVREQYF. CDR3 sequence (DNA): TGTGCCAGCAGCTTGGTCCTAGCGGGAGTAAGGGAGCAGTACTTC. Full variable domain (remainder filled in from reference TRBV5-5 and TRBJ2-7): DAGVTQSPTHLIKTRGQQVTLRCSPISGHKSVSWYQQVLGQGPQFIFQYYEKEERGRGNFPDRFSARQFPNYSSELNVNALLLGDSALYLCASSLVLAGVREQYFGPGTRLTVT.

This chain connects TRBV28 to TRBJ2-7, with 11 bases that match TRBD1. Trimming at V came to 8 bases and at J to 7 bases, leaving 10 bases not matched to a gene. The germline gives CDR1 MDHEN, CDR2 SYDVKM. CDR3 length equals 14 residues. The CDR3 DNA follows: TGTGCCAGCTTTACCGGGACAGGGGGTGGAGAGCAGTACTTC. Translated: CASFTGTGGGEQYF.